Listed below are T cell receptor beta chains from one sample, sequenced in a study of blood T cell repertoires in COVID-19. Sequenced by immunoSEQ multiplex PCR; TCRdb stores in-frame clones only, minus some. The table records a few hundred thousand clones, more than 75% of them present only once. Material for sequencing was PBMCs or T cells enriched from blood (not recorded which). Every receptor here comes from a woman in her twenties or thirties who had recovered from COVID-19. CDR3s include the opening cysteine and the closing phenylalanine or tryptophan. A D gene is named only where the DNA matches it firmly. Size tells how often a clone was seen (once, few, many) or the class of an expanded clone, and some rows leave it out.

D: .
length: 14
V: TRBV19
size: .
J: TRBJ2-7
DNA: TGTGCCAGTGGGGCATGGGGCTCCTCCTACGAGCAGTACTTC
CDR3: CASGAWGSSYEQYF

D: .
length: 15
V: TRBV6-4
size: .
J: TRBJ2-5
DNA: TGTGCCAGCAGTACGGACACACAATACCAAGAGACCCAGTACTTC
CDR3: CASSTDTQYQETQYF

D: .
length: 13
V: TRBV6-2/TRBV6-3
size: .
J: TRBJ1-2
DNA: TGTGCCAGCAGCCAAAACCGACAGTTCGGCTACACCTTC
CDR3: CASSQNRQFGYTF

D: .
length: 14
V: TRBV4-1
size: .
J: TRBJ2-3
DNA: TGCGCCAGCAGCCCCTCGGGGGGCCCAGATACGCAGTATTTT
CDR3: CASSPSGGPDTQYF

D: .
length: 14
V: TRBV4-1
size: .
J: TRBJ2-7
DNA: TGCGCCAGCAGCCTTCCTAGCCTTCCGGGGGATCAGTACTTC
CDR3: CASSLPSLPGDQYF

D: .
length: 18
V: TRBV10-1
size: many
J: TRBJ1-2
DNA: TGCGCCAGCAGTGGGAGCAGGGATTTGAGGCCTTATAACTATGGCTACACCTTC
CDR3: CASSGSRDLRPYNYGYTF

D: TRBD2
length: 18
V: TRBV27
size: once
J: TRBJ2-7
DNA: TGTGCCAGCAGTTTATCGTGGTCGACTAGCGGGGGGTCCTACGAGCAGTACTTC
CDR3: CASSLSWSTSGGSYEQYF

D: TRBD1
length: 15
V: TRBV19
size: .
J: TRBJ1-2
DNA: TGTGCCAGTAGTATTCGGACAGGGGAGTACTATGGCTACACCTTC
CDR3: CASSIRTGEYYGYTF

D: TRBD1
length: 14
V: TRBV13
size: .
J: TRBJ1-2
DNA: TGTGCCAGCAGCTTAGGGACAGGGCTGTATGGCTACACCTTC
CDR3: CASSLGTGLYGYTF

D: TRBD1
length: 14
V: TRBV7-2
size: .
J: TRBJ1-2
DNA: TGTGCCAGCATCTCAACGGACAGGGAGAATGGCTACACCTTC
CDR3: CASISTDRENGYTF

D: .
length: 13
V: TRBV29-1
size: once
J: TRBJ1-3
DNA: TGCAGCGTGGACTCGAGGCCCGGAAACACCATATATTTT
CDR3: CSVDSRPGNTIYF

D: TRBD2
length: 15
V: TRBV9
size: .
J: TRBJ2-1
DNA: TGTGCCAGCAGCGTAGATAGCGGGGGGGGCGGTGAGCAGTTCTTC
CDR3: CASSVDSGGGGEQFF

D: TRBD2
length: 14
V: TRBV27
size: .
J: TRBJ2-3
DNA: TGTGCCAGCAGTTCGGGGGGGTACACAGATACGCAGTATTTT
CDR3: CASSSGGYTDTQYF

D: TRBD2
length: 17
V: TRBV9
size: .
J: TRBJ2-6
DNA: TGTGCCAGCAGTCCCCGGGGGGGCGCTTCTGGGGCCAACGTCCTGACTTTC
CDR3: CASSPRGGASGANVLTF

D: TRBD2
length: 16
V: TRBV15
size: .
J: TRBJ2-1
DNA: TGTGCCACCAGGGAGCCTAGCGGGGAATCCTACAATGAGCAGTTCTTC
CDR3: CATREPSGESYNEQFF